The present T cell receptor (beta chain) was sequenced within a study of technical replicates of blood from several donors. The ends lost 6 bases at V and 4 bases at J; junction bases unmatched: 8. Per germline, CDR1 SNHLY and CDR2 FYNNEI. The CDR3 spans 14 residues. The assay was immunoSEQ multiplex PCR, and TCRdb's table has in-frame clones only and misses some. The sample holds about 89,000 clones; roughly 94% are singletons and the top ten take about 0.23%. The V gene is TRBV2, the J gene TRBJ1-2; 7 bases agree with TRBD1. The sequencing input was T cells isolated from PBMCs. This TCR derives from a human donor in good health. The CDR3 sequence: CASRRTGPIYGYTF. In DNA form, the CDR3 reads TGTGCCAGCAGAAGGACAGGTCCTATCTATGGCTACACCTTC.